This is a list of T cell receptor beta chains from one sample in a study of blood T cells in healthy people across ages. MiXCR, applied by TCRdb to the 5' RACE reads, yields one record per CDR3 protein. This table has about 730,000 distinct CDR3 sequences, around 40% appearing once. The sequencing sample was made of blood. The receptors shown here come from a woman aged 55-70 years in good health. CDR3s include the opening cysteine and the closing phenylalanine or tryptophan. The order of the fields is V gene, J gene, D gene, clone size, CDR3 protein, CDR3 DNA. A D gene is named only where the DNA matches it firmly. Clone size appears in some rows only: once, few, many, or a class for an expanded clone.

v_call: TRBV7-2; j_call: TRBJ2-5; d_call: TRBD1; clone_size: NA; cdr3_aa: CASSTKTGGGGTQYF; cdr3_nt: TGTGCCAGCAGCACAAAGACAGGGGGCGGTGGGACCCAGTACTTC
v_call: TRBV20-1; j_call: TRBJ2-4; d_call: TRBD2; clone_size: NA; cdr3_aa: CSARGLADNKNIQYF; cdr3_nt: TGCAGTGCTAGAGGACTAGCGGACAATAAAAACATTCAGTACTTC
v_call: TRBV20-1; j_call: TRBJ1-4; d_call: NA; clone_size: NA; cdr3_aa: CSAPRGEKLFF; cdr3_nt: TGCAGTGCCCCCAGGGGTGAAAAACTGTTTTTT
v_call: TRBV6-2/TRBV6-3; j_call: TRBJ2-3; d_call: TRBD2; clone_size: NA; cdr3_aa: CASSSELAGLTDTQYF; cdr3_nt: TGTGCCAGCAGTTCCGAACTAGCGGGTCTCACAGATACGCAGTATTTT
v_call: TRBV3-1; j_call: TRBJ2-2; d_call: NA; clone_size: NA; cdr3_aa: CASSQGGTNTGELFF; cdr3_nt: TGTGCCAGCAGCCAGGGCGGGACGAACACCGGGGAGCTGTTTTTT
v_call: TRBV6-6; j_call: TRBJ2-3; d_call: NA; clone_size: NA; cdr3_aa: CASASSKDTQYF; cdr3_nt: TGTGCCAGCGCTTCAAGTAAGGATACGCAGTATTTT
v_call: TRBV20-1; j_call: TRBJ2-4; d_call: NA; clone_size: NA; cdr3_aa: CSASNGLSKNIQYF; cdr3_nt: TGCAGTGCTAGTAACGGACTCTCCAAAAACATTCAGTACTTC
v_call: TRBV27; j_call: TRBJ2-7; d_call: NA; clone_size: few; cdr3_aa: CASSPAARHEQYF; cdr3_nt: TGTGCCAGCAGTCCGGCGGCTAGACACGAGCAGTACTTC
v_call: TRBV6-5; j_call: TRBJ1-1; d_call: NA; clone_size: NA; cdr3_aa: CASSYGLPMNTEAFF; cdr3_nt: TGTGCCAGCAGTTACGGTCTACCCATGAACACTGAAGCTTTCTTT
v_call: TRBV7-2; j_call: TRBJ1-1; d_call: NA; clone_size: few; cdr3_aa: CASSLGGARTEAFF; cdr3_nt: TGTGCCAGCAGCTTGGGGGGAGCGAGGACTGAAGCTTTCTTT
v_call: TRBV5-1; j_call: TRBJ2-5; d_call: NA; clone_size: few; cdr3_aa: CASSSGGVQETQYF; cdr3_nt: TGCGCCAGCAGCTCTGGAGGGGTTCAAGAGACCCAGTACTTC
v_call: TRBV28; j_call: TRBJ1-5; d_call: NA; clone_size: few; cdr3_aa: CASSFTVRLRGNQPQHF; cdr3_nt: TGTGCCAGCAGTTTCACCGTACGACTCCGAGGCAATCAGCCCCAGCATTTT
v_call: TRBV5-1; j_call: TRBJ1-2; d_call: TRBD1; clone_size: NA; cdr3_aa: CASSLNPGQSCGYTF; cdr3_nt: TGCGCCAGCAGCTTGAACCCGGGACAGAGCTGTGGCTACACCTTC
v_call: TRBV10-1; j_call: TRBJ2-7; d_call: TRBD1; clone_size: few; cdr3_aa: CASSRGQGENEQYF; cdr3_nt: TGCGCCAGCAGCCGGGGACAGGGGGAAAACGAGCAGTACTTC